The 15 T cell receptor beta chains listed next were all sequenced from one sample in a study of STAT3 mutations in large granular lymphocyte leukemia. Study outcomes and limitations: In T-cell large granular lymphocyte leukemia, about half of patients showed multiple immunodominant subclonotypes.

These TCRs are of unknown antigen specificity. Assay used: immunoSEQ multiplex PCR; TCRdb lists only in-frame clones, some missing. The data contain 7,800 or so clones, 75% to 95% of them seen just once; the ten biggest clones take up less than 60%. Sequencing was carried out using peripheral blood mononuclear cells. The receptors originated from a man in his fifties or sixties with T-cell large granular lymphocyte leukemia. Some clones in this sample may be carry-over from other donors' samples.

The rearrangement uses TRBV5-1 and TRBJ2-7, with 7 bases fitting TRBD2. CDR3 size: 12 residues. V gave up 1 base and J gave up 13 bases; unmatched junction bases: 8. The germline CDR1 and CDR2 sequences are SGHRS and YFSETQ. The CDR3 DNA follows: TGCGCCAGCAGCTTGCCCCGGGGGGACTCCTACTTC. Its translation: CASSLPRGDSYF. Filled out from reference TRBV5-1 and TRBJ2-7, the complete variable domain reads KAGVTQTPRYLIKTRGQQVTLSCSPISGHRSVSWYQQTPGQGLQFLFEYFSETQRNKGNFPGRFSGRQFSNSRSEMNVSTLELGDSALYLCASSLPRGDSYFGPGTRLTVT.

The chain recombines TRBV10-3 with TRBJ2-3; D call uncertain. Germline CDR1 is ENHRY and CDR2 is SYGVKD. Trimming stripped 6 bases from V and 8 bases from J, with 12 bases between. The CDR3 is 12 amino acids. The CDR3 DNA reads TGTGCCATCAGAGACGACGATCTTACGCAGTATTTT. This sequence encodes CAIRDDDLTQYF.

This chain uses TRBV4-3 with TRBJ2-1; 7 bases are a match to TRBD1. Germline CDR1 reads LGHNA; CDR2 reads YSLEER. This CDR3 is built from 14 residues. V lost 3 bases to trimming and J lost 4 bases; unmatched junction nucleotides: 3. CDR3 amino acids: CASSHTGVYNEQFF. The CDR3 DNA is TGCGCCAGCAGCCATACAGGGGTATACAATGAGCAGTTCTTC.

The genes are TRBV4-1 and TRBJ2-7; D could derive from TRBD1 or TRBD2 (5 bases each). CDR3 length: 14 amino acids. Trimming removed 3 bases at V and 5 bases at J, with 14 bases between. Per germline, CDR1 MGHRA and CDR2 YSYEKL. The CDR3 loop is CASSHGALLHEQYF. The CDR3 coding sequence is TGCGCCAGCAGCCACGGGGCACTCCTACACGAGCAGTACTTC.

The table lists this clone with a few counts. The rearrangement joins TRBV5-6 to TRBJ2-7; D gene uncertain. CDR1 is SGHDT, CDR2 YYEEEE, per germline. The CDR3 is 13 amino acids. V was shortened by 4 bases and J by 1 base, with 9 bases between the two germline ends. Here the CDR3 reads CASSDAFSYEQYF. In DNA, the CDR3 is TGTGCCAGCAGCGACGCATTTTCCTACGAGCAGTACTTC.

This chain connects TRBV7-9 to TRBJ1-2; D is undetermined. Germline loops: CDR1 SEHNR, CDR2 FQNEAQ (reference sequence). With 1 base removed from V and 8 bases from J, the gap between germline ends came to 11 bases. The CDR3 is 13 residues long. The CDR3 DNA reads TGTGCCAGCAGCTTAGGGACGATTTACGGCTACACCTTC. It specifies CASSLGTIYGYTF.

The CDR3 DNA reads TGTGCCTGGAGTCCCGGCGGGCCCCTAGATACGCAGTATTTT. It specifies CAWSPGGPLDTQYF. This chain uses TRBV30 with TRBJ2-3, with D perhaps TRBD2 (5 bases). With 2 bases removed from V and 5 bases from J, the gap between germline ends came to 14 bases. In germline, CDR1 is GTSNPN, CDR2 SVGIG (reference sequence). The CDR3 runs to 14 residues.

The chain uses TRBV29-1 and TRBJ2-7; D ambiguous. Trimming removed 3 bases from V and 0 bases from J, with 6 bases in between. The germline V gene has CDR1 SQVTM and CDR2 ANQGSEA. CDR3 length: 12 amino acids. The CDR3 sequence is CSVEANSYEQYF. The CDR3 DNA reads TGCAGCGTTGAGGCAAACTCCTACGAGCAGTACTTC.

The rearrangement links TRBV7-2 to TRBJ2-3; 9 bases line up with TRBD2. CDR3 length equals 14 residues. V lost 4 bases and J lost 5; bases outside the gene matches: 4. CDR1 SGHTA and CDR2 FQGNSA come from the germline V gene. CDR3 sequence reads: CASSSGLAIDTQYF. CDR3 coding DNA: TGTGCCAGCAGCTCAGGACTAGCGATAGATACGCAGTATTTT.

The chain couples TRBV18 to TRBJ2-5; D gene unclear. This CDR3 spans 14 amino acids. Germline lookup yields CDR1 KGHSH and CDR2 LQKENI. Deletions cut 8 bases from V and 1 base from J, with 14 bases between. Here the CDR3 DNA reads TGTGCCAGCAGCGTCGGGCGGTTCCAAGAGACCCAGTACTTC. This gives the protein CASSVGRFQETQYF. The full variable domain, completed using reference TRBV18 and TRBJ2-5, is NAGVMQNPRHLVRRRGQEARLRCSPMKGHSHVYWYRQLPEEGLKFMVYLQKENIIDESGMPKERFSAEFPKEGPSILRIQQVVRGDSAAYFCASSVGRFQETQYFGPGTRLLVL.

V and J are TRBV18 and TRBJ2-1, with 8 bases matching TRBD1. The CDR3 sequence is 15 residues long. The germline V gene encodes CDR1 KGHSH and CDR2 LQKENI. V lost 5 bases, J lost 0 bases, and 3 bases stayed unmatched. The CDR3 nucleotides read TGTGCCAGCTCAGCAACAGGGGGCTCCTACAATGAGCAGTTCTTC. This encodes CASSATGGSYNEQFF.

This chain uses TRBV4-1 with TRBJ2-1; 13 nucleotides agree with TRBD2. The J segment lost 7 bases and the V segment lost 3 bases, leaving 3 bases of the junction unmatched. This CDR3 contains 15 residues. Per germline, CDR1 MGHRA and CDR2 YSYEKL. The CDR3 DNA is TGCGCCAGCAGCCAGGGACTAGCGGGGTTTAATGAGCAGTTCTTC. It codes for CASSQGLAGFNEQFF.

CDR3 region: CASSVGPGTGELFF. CDR3 bases: TGTGCCAGCAGTGTGGGGCCAGGCACCGGGGAGCTGTTTTTT. J is TRBJ2-2 and V is TRBV2; possibly TRBD1 for D (5 bases). Trimming took 4 bases from V and 4 from J, leaving 10 bases between them. The CDR3 loop spans 14 amino acids. From germline, CDR1 is SNHLY and CDR2 FYNNEI.

J is TRBJ1-2 and V is TRBV5-1; weak D call: TRBD1 (5 bases). The CDR3 sequence is 13 residues long. CDR1 is SGHRS, CDR2 YFSETQ, per germline. Trimming stripped 4 bases from V and 4 bases from J, with 11 bases between. In DNA form, the CDR3 reads TGCGCCAGCAGCCCGGGGCAGGGCTATGGCTACACCTTC. It is translated as CASSPGQGYGYTF.

The chain is built from TRBV4-2 and TRBJ2-7; no clear D. Germline assignment: CDR1 LGHNA and CDR2 YNFKEQ. The ends were cut back, 5 bases at V and 0 bases at J, with 11 bases in the middle. The CDR3 runs 14 residues. CDR3 loop: CASSFGSDSYEQYF. In nucleotides, the CDR3 is TGTGCCAGCAGCTTCGGCTCCGACTCCTACGAGCAGTACTTC.